These 13 T cell receptor beta chains came from one sample sequenced in a study of shared clonotypes between healthy human individuals. Sequencing was performed with immunoSEQ multiplex PCR; in TCRdb, only in-frame clones are kept and a portion is missing. Among roughly 2.4 million clones, 90% to 97% were seen once, and the ten largest hold 0.1% to 0.15%. Sequencing input: naive CD4+ T cells sorted from blood. The subset was: CD45RA+ positively selected. These receptors all come from a man aged 18 to 29 in good health.

The CDR3: CASSLGDRVGEAFF. Written as DNA, the CDR3 is TGTGCCAGCAGCTTGGGGGACAGGGTGGGTGAAGCTTTCTTT. The V and J genes are TRBV5-4 and TRBJ1-1, with TRBD1 identical over 9 bases. There are 14 residues in the CDR3. Germline assignment: CDR1 SGHNT and CDR2 YYREEE (reference sequence). Losses at the gene ends were 0 bases for V and 7 bases for J; bases not matched to a gene: 4.

The CDR3 DNA sequence: TGTGCCAGCAGCCATTTAGCGGGGGGTTACGAGCAGTACTTC. Translating it yields CASSHLAGGYEQYF. V is TRBV7-8 and J is TRBJ2-7; TRBD2 matches 10 bases. Trimming removed 5 bases from V and 4 bases from J; junction bases left unmatched: 5. The length of the CDR3 is 14 residues. In germline, CDR1 is SGHVS, CDR2 FQNEAQ.

In its sample, this clone was seen once. The genes are TRBV9 and TRBJ1-5; D not resolved. The germline V and J ends were trimmed by 3 bases and 2 bases, with 9 bases remaining between them. The CDR3 has 14 residues. Germline loops: CDR1 SGDLS, CDR2 YYNGEE. Written as DNA, the CDR3 is TGTGCCAGCAGCGACGCCCCCGGCAATCAGCCCCAGCATTTT. The encoded protein is CASSDAPGNQPQHF.

This clone has just one count. This chain connects TRBV30 to TRBJ1-4, with D possibly matching TRBD1 (6 bases). V was clipped by 0 bases and J by 10 bases, with 15 bases between them. Looked up from germline, CDR1 is GTSNPN and CDR2 is SVGIG (reference sequence). CDR3 length: 14 amino acids. CDR3 DNA: TGTGCCTGGAGTGTTGGGGGCGGTACAGGAAAACTGTTTTTT. Residues: CAWSVGGGTGKLFF.

This clone was seen only once. The chain carries TRBV15 and TRBJ1-3; D gene ambiguous. Trimming cost V 0 bases and J 0 bases, with 6 bases left between them. CDR1 and CDR2 (germline): LNHNV, YYDKDF (reference sequence). This CDR3 spans 15 amino acids. Written as DNA, the CDR3 is TGTGCCACCAGCAGAGACGTCGGCTCTGGAAACACCATATATTTT. Translated, it gives CATSRDVGSGNTIYF.

There are a few counts of this clone. The chain is built from TRBV19 and TRBJ2-5, with 7 bases matching TRBD1. CDR3 size: 18 residues. V gave up 5 bases and J gave up 2 bases; unmatched junction bases: 17. Germline V gene lookup returns CDR1 LNHDA and CDR2 SQIVND (reference sequence). CDR3 sequence reads: CASSDKTQGPPPQETQYF. The CDR3 DNA reads as TGTGCCAGTAGTGATAAAACACAGGGGCCGCCCCCACAAGAGACCCAGTACTTC.

This chain joins TRBV5-1 and TRBJ1-4; 10 bases are shared with TRBD1. This CDR3 comprises 15 residues. Germline CDR1 and CDR2: SGHRS and YFSETQ. The trim removed 5 bases at V and 4 bases at J, leaving 5 bases unmatched. CDR3 sequence (DNA): TGCGCCAGCAGGGAGGGACAGGGGATTAATGAAAAACTGTTTTTT. This gives the protein CASREGQGINEKLFF.

The gene calls are TRBV5-1 and TRBJ2-3; D is unresolved. Trimming pared 0 bases from V and 6 bases from J, leaving 8 bases between. The germline CDR1 and CDR2 sequences are SGHRS and YFSETQ. CDR3 size: 13 residues. The CDR3 sequence: CASSLDIRDTQYF. The CDR3, as DNA: TGCGCCAGCAGCTTGGATATCAGGGATACGCAGTATTTT. Using reference TRBV5-1 and TRBJ2-3 for the parts outside the CDR3, the full variable domain is KAGVTQTPRYLIKTRGQQVTLSCSPISGHRSVSWYQQTPGQGLQFLFEYFSETQRNKGNFPGRFSGRQFSNSRSEMNVSTLELGDSALYLCASSLDIRDTQYFGPGTRLTVL.

The CDR3 loop is CASSPIGNTEAFF. The CDR3 DNA reads TGTGCCAGCAGCCCAATTGGGAACACTGAAGCTTTCTTT. This sequence joins TRBV14 and TRBJ1-1; D is undetermined. The CDR3 runs to 13 residues. The germline gives CDR1 SGHDN, CDR2 FVKESK. V gave up 4 bases and J gave up 1 base, with 7 bases separating them.

The rearrangement joins TRBV12-5 to TRBJ1-5; a weak D match, TRBD1 (5 bases). The germline gives CDR1 LGHNT, CDR2 FRNRAP. The V end lost 0 bases, the J end lost 4 bases, and 16 bases lay between the germline ends. The CDR3 has 17 amino acids. In DNA, the CDR3 is TGTGCTAGTGGTTTGGTACTTTGGGGGGGTACAAATCAGCCCCAGCATTTT. This sequence encodes CASGLVLWGGTNQPQHF.

A note on this clone: This sample also contains other DNA sequences that code for the same CDR3. The V gene is TRBV18, the J gene TRBJ2-5; D gene ambiguous. Germline assignment: CDR1 KGHSH and CDR2 LQKENI. The germline V and J ends were trimmed by 3 bases and 5 bases, with 13 bases remaining between them. The CDR3 sequence is 14 residues long. CDR3 sequence: CASSPLNSRETQYF. As DNA, the CDR3 is TGTGCCAGCTCACCCCTGAACAGTAGGGAGACCCAGTACTTC.

The chain uses TRBV10-3 and TRBJ2-5, with D perhaps being TRBD1 or TRBD2 (5 bases each). The CDR3 is made up of 14 amino acids. Germline V gene lookup returns CDR1 ENHRY and CDR2 SYGVKD. V was trimmed by 5 bases and J by 4 bases, leaving 14 bases between them. The CDR3 DNA is TGTGCCATCAGTCCGGGACCCCAAGGAGAGACCCAGTACTTC. Amino acids: CAISPGPQGETQYF.

The CDR3 region is CASSPIEGNEQYF. The CDR3, as DNA: TGTGCCAGCTCACCAATAGAAGGCAACGAGCAGTACTTC. The chain has TRBV18 and TRBJ2-7; D gene unclear. CDR3 length: 13 residues. Germline V CDR1 and CDR2: KGHSH, LQKENI. V shed 2 bases and J shed 5 bases, with 10 bases lying between them.